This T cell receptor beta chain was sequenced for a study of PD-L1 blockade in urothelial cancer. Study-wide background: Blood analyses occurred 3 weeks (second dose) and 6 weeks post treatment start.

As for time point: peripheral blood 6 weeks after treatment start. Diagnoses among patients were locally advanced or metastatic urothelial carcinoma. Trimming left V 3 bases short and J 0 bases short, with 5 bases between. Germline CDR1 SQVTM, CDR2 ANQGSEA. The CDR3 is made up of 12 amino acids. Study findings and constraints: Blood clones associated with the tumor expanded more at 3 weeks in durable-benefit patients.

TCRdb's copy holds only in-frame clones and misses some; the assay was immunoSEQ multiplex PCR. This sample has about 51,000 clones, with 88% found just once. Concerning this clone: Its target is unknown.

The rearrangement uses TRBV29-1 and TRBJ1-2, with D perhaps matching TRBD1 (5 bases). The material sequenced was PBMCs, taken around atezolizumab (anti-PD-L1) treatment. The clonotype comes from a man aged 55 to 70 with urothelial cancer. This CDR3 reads CSVETANYGYTF. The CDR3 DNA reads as TGCAGCGTTGAGACAGCTAACTATGGCTACACCTTC.